These 32 T cell receptor beta chains were sequenced from one sample in a study of B cell selection in AIRE deficiency (dated by TCRdb to between 2019 and 2020). The library was generated by the immunoSEQ multiplex PCR assay. As stored in TCRdb, this immuneACCESS dataset retains in-frame rearrangements with V and J assigned. A fraction of the clones does not appear; measured against another copy, unresolved V genes explain less than half of the discrepancy, and the remainder lacks a known reason. Counted in this sample were 1,500 to 2,000 clones; 70% to 90% of them appeared once. The top ten constitute 1.4% of the sample. Conventional CD4 T cells were sorted as CD4+CD127+ cells. Sequenced input: CD4+CD127+ conventional T cells sorted from PBMCs. The source is a human donor in good health.

This chain joins TRBV15 and TRBJ1-2; D is ambiguous. Trimming stripped 4 bases from V and 2 bases from J, with 8 bases between. The CDR3 length is 13 residues. Germline loops: CDR1 LNHNV, CDR2 YYDKDF (reference sequence). CDR3 amino acids: CATSTGSNYGYTF. CDR3 sequence (DNA): TGTGCCACCAGCACGGGGTCAAACTATGGCTACACCTTC. The full variable domain, rest sourced from reference TRBV15 and TRBJ1-2, is DAMVIQNPRYQVTQFGKPVTLSCSQTLNHNVMYWYQQKSSQAPKLLFHYYDKDFNNEADTPDNFQSRRPNTSFCFLDIRSPGLGDTAMYLCATSTGSNYGYTFGSGTRLTVV.

The rearrangement links TRBV5-4 to TRBJ2-2; 7 bases fit TRBD1. Trimming at V came to 4 bases and at J to 1 base, leaving 7 bases not matched to a gene. Germline CDR1 reads SGHNT; CDR2 reads YYREEE (reference sequence). This CDR3 is built from 16 residues. CDR3 nucleotide sequence: TGTGCCAGCAGCCCGCAAGGGGGCGTGAACACCGGGGAGCTGTTTTTT. As protein: CASSPQGGVNTGELFF. Supplemented by reference TRBV5-4 and TRBJ2-2, the full variable domain reads ETGVTQSPTHLIKTRGQQVTLRCSSQSGHNTVSWYQQALGQGPQFIFQYYREEENGRGNFPPRFSGLQFPNYSSELNVNALELDDSALYLCASSPQGGVNTGELFFGEGSRLTVL.

The rearrangement joins TRBV6-6 to TRBJ2-3, with 12 nucleotides matching TRBD2. The CDR3 loop spans 15 amino acids. V was pared by 2 bases and J by 4 bases, with 1 base of the junction left unmatched. Germline CDR1 reads MNHNY; CDR2 reads SVGAGI (reference sequence). CDR3 in DNA: TGTGCCAGCAGTTACACTAGCGGGAGGTCAGATACGCAGTATTTT. It encodes CASSYTSGRSDTQYF.

The V call is TRBV6-6, the J call TRBJ2-1; 8 nucleotides match TRBD2. CDR1 MNHNY and CDR2 SVGAGI come from the germline V gene (reference sequence). The V gene end was trimmed by 1 base and the J gene end by 6 bases; junction bases not matched to a gene: 2. This CDR3 is 14 amino acids long. Written as DNA, the CDR3 is TGTGCCAGCAGTTACTGGACTAGCAGCAATGAGCAGTTCTTC. Translating gives CASSYWTSSNEQFF.

This clone was counted only a few times. The chain recombines TRBV6-5 with TRBJ2-3, with 10 bases fitting TRBD2. Germline V CDR1 and CDR2: MNHEY, SVGAGI. V was clipped by 4 bases and J by 5 bases; unmatched bases: 6. The CDR3 covers 15 residues. The CDR3 spells CASSWTRTSGDTQYF. In DNA, the CDR3 is TGTGCCAGCAGTTGGACACGGACTAGCGGAGATACGCAGTATTTT.

The CDR3 nucleotides read TGCAGCGTCCGGGGACAGAGGACCTACGAGCAGTACTTC. Its translation is CSVRGQRTYEQYF. V usage is TRBV29-1 and J usage is TRBJ2-7, with 7 bases identical to TRBD1. Germline V gene data show CDR1 as SQVTM and CDR2 as ANQGSEA. V lost 6 bases to trimming and J lost 2 bases; unmatched junction nucleotides: 7. The CDR3 sequence is 13 residues long.

In DNA form, the CDR3 reads TGTGCCAGCAGCCTACAGGGGACAGATACGCAGTATTTT. This gives the protein CASSLQGTDTQYF. The gene calls are TRBV5-6 and TRBJ2-3, with TRBD1 matching 7 bases. The J segment lost 3 bases and the V segment lost 4 bases, leaving 2 bases of the junction unmatched. Germline CDR1 reads SGHDT; CDR2 reads YYEEEE. CDR3 length: 13 amino acids.

The chain recombines TRBV5-4 with TRBJ1-4; D is unclear. The germline V gene has CDR1 SGHNT and CDR2 YYREEE (reference sequence). V was pared by 4 bases and J by 8 bases, with 18 bases between. The CDR3 sequence is 15 residues long. For the CDR3, the DNA is TGTGCCAGCAGCCTCCGCTCGAGTCTTGGAGAAAAACTGTTTTTT. This codes for CASSLRSSLGEKLFF.

CDR3 DNA sequence: TGTGCCACCAGCAGAGATTCGCGCTACGAGCAGTACTTC. As protein: CATSRDSRYEQYF. The chain joins TRBV15 to TRBJ2-7; no firm D call. The CDR3 length is 13 residues. V lost 0 bases, J lost 3 bases, and 6 bases lay in between. Germline CDR1 LNHNV, CDR2 YYDKDF (reference sequence).

The J gene is TRBJ1-2, the V gene TRBV28; 8 nucleotides line up with TRBD1. The CDR3 runs to 14 residues. Germline trimming cut 6 bases from V and 7 bases from J; bases unmatched to any gene: 10. In germline, CDR1 is MDHEN, CDR2 SYDVKM. The CDR3 reads CASSHGQGSGGYTF. The CDR3 DNA follows: TGTGCCAGCAGCCATGGACAGGGTTCGGGTGGCTACACCTTC.

V and J are TRBV21-1 and TRBJ1-1; TRBD1 is the table's D call, not checked against the DNA. TRBV21-1 is a pseudogene. The CDR3 has 15 residues. The CDR3 loop reads CASTSSTGRYTEAFF. CDR3 nucleotides: TGTGCCAGCACCTCTTCGACAGGGAGATACACTGAAGCTTTCTTT.

The chain links TRBV29-1 to TRBJ2-7; a weak D match, TRBD2 (5 bases). V lost 5 bases and J lost 0, with 17 bases in between. The CDR3 is 15 residues long. CDR1 SQVTM and CDR2 ANQGSEA come from the germline V gene. CDR3 DNA: TGCAGCGTTACTCCCAACGAGCGGCGCTCCTACGAGCAGTACTTC. Residues: CSVTPNERRSYEQYF.

The rearrangement joins TRBV2 to TRBJ2-7; the match to TRBD1 covers 10 bases. The CDR3 sequence is 14 residues long. The germline V gene has CDR1 SNHLY and CDR2 FYNNEI. The junction had 4 bases not matched to a gene; V was cut back by 7 bases and J by 1 base. The CDR3 nucleotides are TGTGCCAGCAAGTGGGGACAGGGGTCCTACGAGCAGTACTTC. It yields the protein CASKWGQGSYEQYF. The complete variable domain, with remaining parts taken from reference TRBV2 and TRBJ2-7, reads EPEVTQTPSHQVTQMGQEVILRCVPISNHLYFYWYRQILGQKVEFLVSFYNNEISEKSEIFDDQFSVERPDGSNFTLKIRSTKLEDSAMYFCASKWGQGSYEQYFGPGTRLTVT.

This chain uses TRBV6-1 with TRBJ2-2; 7 positions match TRBD1. The V and J ends lost 4 bases and 7 bases, in that order; junction bases with no gene match: 6. CDR1 and CDR2 (germline): MNHNS, SASEGT. CDR3 length equals 14 residues. The CDR3, as DNA: TGTGCCAGCAGTGTAGAACAGGGGCTCGGGGAGCTGTTTTTT. This encodes CASSVEQGLGELFF.

This clone was counted a single time. The CDR3 reads CASRTRGFPEAFF. The CDR3 DNA reads as TGTGCCAGCAGAACCCGGGGGTTTCCTGAAGCTTTCTTT. The rearrangement joins TRBV5-6 to TRBJ1-1; possible D gene TRBD1, 5 bases. Germline values: CDR1 SGHDT, CDR2 YYEEEE. V was clipped by 5 bases and J by 6 bases, with 14 bases between them. This CDR3 comprises 13 residues. The full variable domain, completed using reference TRBV5-6 and TRBJ1-1, is DAGVTQSPTHLIKTRGQQVTLRCSPKSGHDTVSWYQQALGQGPQFIFQYYEEEERQRGNFPDRFSGHQFPNYSSELNVNALLLGDSALYLCASRTRGFPEAFFGQGTRLTVV.

V and J are TRBV6-6 and TRBJ2-7; D not certain. The germline V and J ends were trimmed by 2 bases and 2 bases, with 10 bases remaining between them. The length of the CDR3 is 14 residues. The germline V gene has CDR1 MNHNY and CDR2 SVGAGI (reference sequence). This CDR3 reads CASSYRTVTYEQYF. CDR3 nucleotide sequence: TGTGCCAGCAGTTACCGGACCGTTACCTACGAGCAGTACTTC.

The chain couples TRBV14 to TRBJ2-7; tentatively, D is TRBD2 (6 bases). CDR3 length: 15 amino acids. Trimming pared 0 bases from V and 2 bases from J, leaving 11 bases between. Germline values: CDR1 SGHDN, CDR2 FVKESK. The CDR3 DNA sequence: TGTGCCAGCAGCCAAGAGGACGGGAGACCCTACGAGCAGTACTTC. Translated: CASSQEDGRPYEQYF. Together with reference TRBV14 and TRBJ2-7, the CDR3 gives the full variable domain: EAGVTQFPSHSVIEKGQTVTLRCDPISGHDNLYWYRRVMGKEIKFLLHFVKESKQDESGMPNNRFLAERTGGTYSTLKVQPAELEDSGVYFCASSQEDGRPYEQYFGPGTRLTVT.

V is TRBV20-1 and J is TRBJ1-4; D gene ambiguous. Looked up from germline, CDR1 is DFQATT and CDR2 is SNEGSKA (reference sequence). V was cut by 3 bases and J by 7 bases, with 6 bases left in between. There are 11 residues in the CDR3. CDR3 in DNA: TGCAGTGCTAGTAAAGGTGAAAAACTGTTTTTT. This gives the protein CSASKGEKLFF.

The chain links TRBV25-1 to TRBJ2-1; 8 bases fit TRBD2. The junction had 2 bases not matched to a gene; V was cut back by 3 bases and J by 4 bases. CDR3 length equals 14 residues. Germline V lookup: CDR1 MGHDK, CDR2 SYGVNS. The CDR3 nucleotides read TGTGCCAGCAGTGATAGCGGGGTTTACAATGAGCAGTTCTTC. Amino acids: CASSDSGVYNEQFF.

J is TRBJ2-7 and V is TRBV4-3; no reliable D call. The length of the CDR3 is 14 residues. The V gene lost 0 bases and the J gene lost 7 bases, with 13 bases spanning the gap. Germline CDR1 reads LGHNA; CDR2 reads YSLEER. This CDR3 is CASSQEPVVGEQYF. As DNA, the CDR3 is TGCGCCAGCAGCCAAGAACCCGTTGTGGGGGAGCAGTACTTC.

The rearrangement links TRBV6-6 to TRBJ2-3; TRBD1 aligns across 7 bases. Germline V gene data show CDR1 as MNHNY and CDR2 as SVGAGI (reference sequence). V was clipped by 6 bases and J by 6 bases; unmatched bases: 9. This CDR3 has 14 residues. This chain's CDR3 is CASRRRQGGDTQYF. In DNA form, the CDR3 reads TGTGCCAGCAGACGTCGACAGGGCGGGGATACGCAGTATTTT.

This clone was observed a single time. The chain combines TRBV2 with TRBJ2-1, with 9 bases lining up with TRBD1. The CDR3 consists of 15 residues. Germline CDR1 SNHLY, CDR2 FYNNEI. V shed 6 bases and J 1 base; nucleotides not matched to a gene: 4. The CDR3 sequence is CASRNDRGSYNEQFF. DNA for the CDR3: TGTGCCAGCAGAAACGACAGGGGGTCCTACAATGAGCAGTTCTTC. Drawing the rest from reference TRBV2 and TRBJ2-1, the complete variable domain is EPEVTQTPSHQVTQMGQEVILRCVPISNHLYFYWYRQILGQKVEFLVSFYNNEISEKSEIFDDQFSVERPDGSNFTLKIRSTKLEDSAMYFCASRNDRGSYNEQFFGPGTRLTVL.

The chain couples TRBV5-1 to TRBJ2-7, with D perhaps TRBD1 (7 bases). Germline V gives CDR1 SGHRS, CDR2 YFSETQ. With 4 bases removed from V and 5 bases from J, the gap between germline ends came to 22 bases. The CDR3 covers 16 residues. The CDR3, as DNA: TGCGCCAGCAGCCCCCGTCAGGGGGGACTCTCGCACGAGCAGTACTTC. It translates to CASSPRQGGLSHEQYF.

This chain connects TRBV19 to TRBJ1-5; unclear D gene. CDR1 and CDR2 from the germline V gene are LNHDA and SQIVND (reference sequence). This CDR3 comprises 15 residues. V was cut by 1 base and J by 5 bases, with 12 bases left in between. The CDR3 nucleotides are TGTGCCAGTAGTATAGTGATGGCAACATATCAGCCCCAGCATTTT. It is translated as CASSIVMATYQPQHF.

V and J are TRBV18 and TRBJ2-5, with 14 bases aligning to TRBD2. The CDR3 is 16 amino acids. After removal of 2 bases from V and 3 bases from J, the junction contained 2 bases not matched to a gene. The germline V gene encodes CDR1 KGHSH and CDR2 LQKENI. CDR3 sequence: CASSPKGLAGEETQYF. DNA for the CDR3: TGTGCCAGCTCACCAAAGGGACTAGCGGGAGAAGAGACCCAGTACTTC.

The chain has TRBV9 and TRBJ2-1; 10 bases are a match to TRBD2. J gave up 0 bases and V 0 bases, and 9 bases lay outside the gene matches. CDR1 is SGDLS, CDR2 YYNGEE, per germline. The CDR3 spans 19 residues. The CDR3 DNA follows: TGTGCCAGCAGCGTAGGTGCTAGCGGGAGCCCTCACTCCTACAATGAGCAGTTCTTC. This codes for CASSVGASGSPHSYNEQFF.

The genes are TRBV27 and TRBJ2-1; the match to TRBD2 covers 8 bases. Germline V gene sequence: CDR1 MNHEY, CDR2 SMNVEV (reference sequence). The CDR3 has 20 residues. The J segment lost 6 bases and the V segment lost 0 bases, leaving 19 bases of the junction unmatched. The CDR3 loop reads CASSLSRGQAGTRAINEQFF. For the CDR3, the DNA is TGTGCCAGCAGTTTATCCAGGGGACAAGCCGGGACTAGGGCCATCAATGAGCAGTTCTTC.

This clone was seen only once. This sequence joins TRBV5-5 and TRBJ2-2; weak D call: TRBD2 (6 bases). This CDR3 comprises 15 residues. The V end was cut by 3 bases, the J end by 6 bases, with 15 bases between. CDR1 and CDR2 from the germline V gene are SGHKS and YYEKEE (reference sequence). This CDR3 reads CASSWGVPSAGELFF. The CDR3 DNA follows: TGTGCCAGCAGCTGGGGGGTACCTTCGGCCGGGGAGCTGTTTTTT.

The CDR3 loop is CASSQYLQGFSSGANVLTF. The CDR3 coding sequence is TGTGCCAGCAGCCAATATCTCCAGGGCTTCAGCTCTGGGGCCAACGTCCTGACTTTC. The chain joins TRBV4-2 to TRBJ2-6; tentative D call: TRBD1 (5 bases). The CDR3 is 19 residues long. The V and J ends lost 2 bases and 0 bases respectively, with 17 bases between them. The germline V gene has CDR1 LGHNA and CDR2 YNFKEQ.

The rearrangement links TRBV19 to TRBJ2-1, with 9 bases aligning to TRBD2. CDR3 size: 18 residues. Germline V gives CDR1 LNHDA, CDR2 SQIVND (reference sequence). V was clipped by 8 bases and J by 5 bases; unmatched bases: 19. In nucleotides, the CDR3 is TGTGCCAGTCCTCCGGCGGGACAGCTCGGACTAGCGAACAATGAGCAGTTCTTC. Protein sequence: CASPPAGQLGLANNEQFF.

V is TRBV9 and J is TRBJ2-1; 12 nucleotides align to TRBD2. With 4 bases clipped from V and 0 bases from J, the junction kept 11 bases outside the gene matches. The V gene's germline CDR1 is SGDLS and CDR2 YYNGEE. This CDR3 has 19 amino acids. The DNA of the CDR3 is TGTGCCAGCAGCCAGGTCGGGACTAGCGGGTCTAGCTCCTACAATGAGCAGTTCTTC. Translated, it gives CASSQVGTSGSSSYNEQFF. Combining the CDR3 with reference TRBV9 and TRBJ2-1 gives the whole variable domain DSGVTQTPKHLITATGQRVTLRCSPRSGDLSVYWYQQSLDQGLQFLIQYYNGEERAKGNILERFSAQQFPDLHSELNLSSLELGDSALYFCASSQVGTSGSSSYNEQFFGPGTRLTVL.

The chain joins TRBV2 to TRBJ1-5, with D uncertain. This CDR3 is 13 amino acids long. Germline V lookup: CDR1 SNHLY, CDR2 FYNNEI. V lost 4 bases and J 7 bases, leaving 11 bases between the germline ends. The CDR3 sequence: CASSAEEWQPQHF. The CDR3 bases are TGTGCCAGCAGTGCTGAGGAGTGGCAGCCCCAGCATTTT.